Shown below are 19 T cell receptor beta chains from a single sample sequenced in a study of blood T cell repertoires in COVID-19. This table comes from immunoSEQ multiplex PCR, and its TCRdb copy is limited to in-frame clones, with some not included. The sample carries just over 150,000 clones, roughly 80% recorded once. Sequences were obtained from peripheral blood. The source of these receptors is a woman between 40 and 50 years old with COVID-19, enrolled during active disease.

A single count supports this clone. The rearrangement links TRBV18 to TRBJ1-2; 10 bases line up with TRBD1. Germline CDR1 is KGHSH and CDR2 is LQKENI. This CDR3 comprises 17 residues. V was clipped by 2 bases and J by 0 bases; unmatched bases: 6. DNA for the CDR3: TGTGCCAGCTCACCAAGGGGGACAGGGGATACTAACTATGGCTACACCTTC. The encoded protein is CASSPRGTGDTNYGYTF.

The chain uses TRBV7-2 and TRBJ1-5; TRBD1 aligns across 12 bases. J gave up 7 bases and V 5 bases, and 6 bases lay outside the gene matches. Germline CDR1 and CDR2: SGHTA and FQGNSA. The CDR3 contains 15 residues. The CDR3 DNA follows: TGTGCCAGCAGCACGGGACAGGGGGCTCGACAGCCCCAGCATTTT. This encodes CASSTGQGARQPQHF.

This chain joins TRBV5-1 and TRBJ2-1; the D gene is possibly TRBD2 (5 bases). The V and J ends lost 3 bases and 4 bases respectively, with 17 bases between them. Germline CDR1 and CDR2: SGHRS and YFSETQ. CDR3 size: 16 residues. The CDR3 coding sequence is TGCGCCAGCAGCTCCCTGGGGAGTAACCTATACAATGAGCAGTTCTTC. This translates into CASSSLGSNLYNEQFF.

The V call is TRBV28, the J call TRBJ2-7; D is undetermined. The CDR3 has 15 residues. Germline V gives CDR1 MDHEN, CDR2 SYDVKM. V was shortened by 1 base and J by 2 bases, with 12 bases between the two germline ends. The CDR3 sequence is CASSLFGLATYEQYF. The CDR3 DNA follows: TGTGCCAGCAGTTTATTTGGGCTCGCTACCTACGAGCAGTACTTC.

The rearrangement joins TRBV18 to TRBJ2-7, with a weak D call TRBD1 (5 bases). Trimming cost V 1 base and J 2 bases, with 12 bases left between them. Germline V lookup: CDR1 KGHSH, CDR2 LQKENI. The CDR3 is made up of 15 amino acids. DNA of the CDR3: TGTGCCAGCTCACCACGGACAATTAAAACCTACGAGCAGTACTTC. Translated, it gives CASSPRTIKTYEQYF.

The CDR3 coding sequence is TGCGCCAGCAGCCCCATGGGACAGGGATATGGGGCCAACGTCCTGACTTTC. The encoded protein is CASSPMGQGYGANVLTF. The chain joins TRBV5-1 to TRBJ2-6, with 9 nucleotides matching TRBD1. The CDR3 runs 17 residues. Germline-derived CDR1 and CDR2 are SGHRS and YFSETQ. V trimming: 4 bases; J trimming: 3 bases; junction bases outside the gene matches: 8.

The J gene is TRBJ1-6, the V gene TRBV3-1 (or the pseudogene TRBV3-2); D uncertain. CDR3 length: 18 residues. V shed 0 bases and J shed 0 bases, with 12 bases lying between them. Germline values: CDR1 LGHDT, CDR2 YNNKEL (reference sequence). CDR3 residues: CASSQDRFPSSYNSPLHF. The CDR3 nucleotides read TGTGCCAGCAGCCAAGATCGATTCCCGAGCTCCTATAATTCACCCCTCCACTTT.

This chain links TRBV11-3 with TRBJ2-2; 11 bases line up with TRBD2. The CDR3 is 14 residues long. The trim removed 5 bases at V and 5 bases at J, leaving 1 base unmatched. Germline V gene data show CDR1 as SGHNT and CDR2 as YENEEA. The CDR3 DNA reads TGTGCCAGCAGCACTAGCGGGGGTACCGGGGAGCTGTTTTTT. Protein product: CASSTSGGTGELFF.

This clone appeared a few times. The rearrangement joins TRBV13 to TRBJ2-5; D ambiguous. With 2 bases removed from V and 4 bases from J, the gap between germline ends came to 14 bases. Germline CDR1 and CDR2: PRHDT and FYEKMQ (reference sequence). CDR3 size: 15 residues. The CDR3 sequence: CASSLKTPRGETQYF. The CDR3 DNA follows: TGTGCCAGCAGCTTAAAGACCCCGCGCGGAGAGACCCAGTACTTC.

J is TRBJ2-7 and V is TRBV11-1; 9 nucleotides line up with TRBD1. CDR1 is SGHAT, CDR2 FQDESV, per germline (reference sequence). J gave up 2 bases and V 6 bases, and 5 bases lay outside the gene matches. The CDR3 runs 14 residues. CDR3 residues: CASRADRGAYEQYF. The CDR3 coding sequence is TGTGCCAGCAGGGCGGACAGGGGTGCCTACGAGCAGTACTTC. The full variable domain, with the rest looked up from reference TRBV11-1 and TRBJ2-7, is EAEVAQSPRYKITEKSQAVAFWCDPISGHATLYWYRQILGQGPELLVQFQDESVVDDSQLPKDRFSAERLKGVDSTLKIQPAELGDSAMYLCASRADRGAYEQYFGPGTRLTVT.

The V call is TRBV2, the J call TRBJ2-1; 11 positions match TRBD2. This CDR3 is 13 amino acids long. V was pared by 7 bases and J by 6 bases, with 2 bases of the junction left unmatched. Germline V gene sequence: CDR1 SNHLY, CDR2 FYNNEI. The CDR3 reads CASTLAGGNEQFF. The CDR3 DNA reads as TGTGCCAGCACGCTAGCGGGGGGCAATGAGCAGTTCTTC.

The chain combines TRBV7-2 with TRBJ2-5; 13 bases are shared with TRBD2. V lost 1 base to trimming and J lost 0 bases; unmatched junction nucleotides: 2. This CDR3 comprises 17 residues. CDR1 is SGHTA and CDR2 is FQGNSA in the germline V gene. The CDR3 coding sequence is TGTGCCAGCAGCTTAGGGACTAGCGGGAGATACCAAGAGACCCAGTACTTC. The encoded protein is CASSLGTSGRYQETQYF.

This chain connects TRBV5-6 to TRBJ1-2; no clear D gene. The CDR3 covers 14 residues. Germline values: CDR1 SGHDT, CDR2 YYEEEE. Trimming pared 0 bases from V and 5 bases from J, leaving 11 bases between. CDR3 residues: CASSLAEVLYGYTF. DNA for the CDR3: TGTGCCAGCAGCTTGGCCGAGGTTTTGTATGGCTACACCTTC.

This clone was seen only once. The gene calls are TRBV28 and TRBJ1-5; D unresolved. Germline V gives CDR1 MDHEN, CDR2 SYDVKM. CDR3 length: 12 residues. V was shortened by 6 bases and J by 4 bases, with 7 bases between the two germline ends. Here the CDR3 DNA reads TGTGCCAGCAGCCAATTGAATCAGCCCCAGCATTTT. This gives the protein CASSQLNQPQHF.

CDR3 amino acids: CASSEGTGPGWTQYF. The CDR3 coding sequence is TGTGCCAGCAGCGAGGGGACAGGGCCGGGGTGGACCCAGTACTTC. The rearrangement links TRBV9 to TRBJ2-5; 9 bases match TRBD1. The junction had 10 bases not matched to a gene; V was cut back by 3 bases and J by 7 bases. CDR1 and CDR2 from the germline V gene are SGDLS and YYNGEE. There are 15 residues in the CDR3.

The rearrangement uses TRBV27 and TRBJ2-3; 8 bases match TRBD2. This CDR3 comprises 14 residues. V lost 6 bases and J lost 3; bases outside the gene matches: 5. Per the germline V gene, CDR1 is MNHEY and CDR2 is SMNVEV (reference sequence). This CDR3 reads CASSATGGTDTQYF. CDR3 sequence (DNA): TGTGCCAGCAGCGCTACGGGGGGGACAGATACGCAGTATTTT.

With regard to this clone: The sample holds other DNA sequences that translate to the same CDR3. CDR3 residues: CSASLLNEQFF. The CDR3 DNA reads as TGCAGTGCTAGTCTACTGAATGAGCAGTTCTTC. The chain links TRBV20-1 to TRBJ2-1, with D unclear. V was shortened by 3 bases and J by 7 bases, with 7 bases between the two germline ends. The V gene's germline CDR1 is DFQATT and CDR2 SNEGSKA (reference sequence). CDR3 length equals 11 residues.

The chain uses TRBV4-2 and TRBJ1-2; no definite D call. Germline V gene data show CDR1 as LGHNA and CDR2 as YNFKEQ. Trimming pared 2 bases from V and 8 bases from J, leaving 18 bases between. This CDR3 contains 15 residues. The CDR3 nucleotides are TGTGCCAGCAGCCAACCGGGAACGGGGATCAGGGGCTACACCTTC. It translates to CASSQPGTGIRGYTF.

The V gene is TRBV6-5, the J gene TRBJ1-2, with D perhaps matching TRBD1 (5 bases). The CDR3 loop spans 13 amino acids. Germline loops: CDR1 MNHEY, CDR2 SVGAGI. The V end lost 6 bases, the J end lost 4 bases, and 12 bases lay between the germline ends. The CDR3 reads CASREGPPYGYTF. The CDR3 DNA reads TGTGCCAGCAGGGAGGGACCCCCCTATGGCTACACCTTC.